Here is one TCR beta chain with its context. The antigen this receptor binds is unknown. No base qualities exist here, and no much larger clone lies one base off it. This sample is part of a study of cytomegalovirus exposure and HLA in healthy donors (TCRdb year 2017). About the study as a whole: According to a later analysis, the roughly 120 validation repertoires were produced on the same platform as the 700 or so repertoires of the first cohort. To predict cytomegalovirus infection status, the study combined high-throughput TCR immunosequencing, statistical association of individual TCRs with disease status, and machine learning. The study aimed to test whether signatures of past pathogen exposure could be identified by cataloging public T cell receptors. Besides the first cohort of 666 subjects, a separate validation cohort made up of roughly 130 different subjects was used.

Via the germline V gene, CDR1 is SGHNT and CDR2 YENEEA. A distance of 22 bases separates the germline ends of V and J, which lose 5 bases and 5 bases respectively. The CDR3 spans 17 residues, from the cysteine through the phenylalanine. CDR3 DNA only is kept here, 51 bases in frame from base 1. Overall study outcomes, separate from this receptor: In the study, some 160 TCR beta chains were listed as associated with cytomegalovirus. The classifier was reported to diagnose cytomegalovirus status with high specificity and sensitivity in both the original and validation cohorts. While some public TCRs were present in many individuals, most TCR sequences turned up only very rarely across donors. In a later analysis, TCRs clustered in the first cohort were found to also tend to co-occur in the roughly 130 validation repertoires, with about 93% of cluster scores above 0. A later analysis lacked HLA typing for the validation cohort, so it scored co-occurrence in that cohort across all 130 or so repertoires. The authors suggested that the approach could potentially be extended to other disease states and immunological phenotypes. In vitro tests confirmed that a few of the cytomegalovirus-associated TCR beta chains recognize cytomegalovirus antigens.

Donors formed part of the validation cohort, which comprised fewer than 150 subjects and was distinct from the first cohort of fewer than 750 subjects. The library came from the immunoSEQ multiplex PCR assay. The authors processed their data as follows. To diagnose cytomegalovirus status from the catalog of TCR beta chain sequences, a statistical classification framework was built. TCRdb obtained this table from immuneACCESS and retained in-frame rearrangements with V and J assigned. These tables miss some clones; where compared with another copy, unresolved V genes account for less than half of the shortfall, and the remainder is unexplained. For V, J and clone size, that table is used; D and trimming come from the DNA. This sample gives 150,000 to 200,000 clones in total; 85% to 90% of them show up just once. The top ten clones comprise about a tenth of the sample.

The rearranged segments are TRBV11-3 and TRBJ1-5, with TRBD1 tentatively as D gene (6 bases match). This clonotype was sampled from a woman aged 18-29 years in good health and CMV-seropositive. Material: PBMCs. This receptor has the CDR3 CASSKHPETGRDQPQHF. In nucleotides, the sequence is TGTGCCAGCAGCAAACATCCCGAGACAGGAAGAGATCAGCCCCAGCATTTT.